This T cell receptor beta chain was sequenced in a study of blood T cell repertoires in COVID-19. Study summary: The United States, Italy and Spain provided the acute and convalescent COVID-19 samples. The analysed material was cDNA or gDNA that came from T cells, B-cell-depleted T cells, or PBMCs.

Trimming took 5 bases from V and 10 from J; bases not matched to a gene: 18. This CDR3 contains 17 residues. Germline loops: CDR1 LNHDA, CDR2 SQIVND (reference sequence). Original processing methods: Amplified reference gene primers provided the basis for estimating nucleated cell counts. Clones were sequenced by immunoSEQ multiplex PCR, and TCRdb holds only the in-frame ones, with some missing. V and J calls and clone size follow that table, whereas D and trimming were derived from the DNA. The sample contains about 110,000 clones, 88% of which appear only once. This clone was counted between two and nine times.

This clonotype was obtained from a man in his fifties with active or convalescent COVID-19. V gene TRBV19 combines with J gene TRBJ2-1, with 9 bases identical to TRBD2. The source material was peripheral blood. The CDR3 nucleotides read TGTGCCAGTAGTCCCTCCCCTAGGCGGGAGGGGTACGACGAGCAGTTCTTC. Translation: CASSPSPRREGYDEQFF.